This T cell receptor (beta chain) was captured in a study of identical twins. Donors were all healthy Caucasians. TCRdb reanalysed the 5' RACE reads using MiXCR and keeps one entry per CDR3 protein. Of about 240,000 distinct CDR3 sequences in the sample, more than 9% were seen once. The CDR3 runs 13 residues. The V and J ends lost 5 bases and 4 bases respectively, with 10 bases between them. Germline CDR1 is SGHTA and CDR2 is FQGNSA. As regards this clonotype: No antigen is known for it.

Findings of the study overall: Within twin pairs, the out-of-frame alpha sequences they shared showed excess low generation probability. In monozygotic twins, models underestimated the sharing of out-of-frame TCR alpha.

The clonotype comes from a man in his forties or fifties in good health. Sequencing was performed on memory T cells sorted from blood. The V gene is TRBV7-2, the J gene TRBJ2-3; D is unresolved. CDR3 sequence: CASSRWIPDTQYF. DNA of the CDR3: TGTGCCAGCAGCCGCTGGATTCCAGATACGCAGTATTTT.